This T cell receptor beta chain came from a study of follicular helper T cells after annual influenza vaccination. Generated by immunoSEQ multiplex PCR, the TCRdb table keeps only in-frame clones and is missing some. The sample shows several thousand clones, 75% to 90% of them seen only once. A word on this clone: Its antigen is unidentified.

Documented time point: 2015-2016 season, pre-vaccination. Trimming at V came to 5 bases and at J to 0 bases, leaving 1 base not matched to a gene. The germline V gene has CDR1 SNHLY and CDR2 FYNNEI. The CDR3 spans 14 residues. The study's findings and limits: Change in circulating plasmablasts correlated with ICOS+CD38+ cTfh clonality change. Undersampling of larger non-cTfh compartments could not be excluded. Successive annual vaccinations recalled a recurrent oligoclonal ICOS+CD38+ cTfh response with influenza-specific clonotypes.

This TCR was sampled from an adult who received the influenza vaccine. The chain employs TRBV2 and TRBJ1-1, with 9 bases matching TRBD1. The sample was CXCR5- memory CD4+ T cells sorted from blood, taken on the day of influenza vaccination. The CDR3 DNA reads as TGTGCCAGCAGTAGACAGGGGGTGAACACTGAAGCTTTCTTT. Residues: CASSRQGVNTEAFF.